Presented here are 21 T cell receptor beta chains from one specimen sequenced in a study of neurological immune-mediated disorders. Each CDR3 protein gets one entry after TCRdb re-called the 5' RACE reads with MiXCR. The sample gives about 50,000 distinct CDR3 sequences, just over 3% of which show up once; more than 12% is in the top ten. Sequenced input: PBMCs. The origin of the receptors is a woman between 50 and 59 years old with multiple sclerosis.

Many counts were recorded for this clonotype. The V gene is TRBV5-1, the J gene TRBJ1-2, with a weak D call TRBD1 (6 bases). Trimming shortened V by 0 bases and J by 8 bases, and 8 bases separated the two germline ends. Per the germline V gene, CDR1 is SGHRS and CDR2 is YFSETQ. The CDR3 is made up of 12 amino acids. The CDR3 DNA is TGCGCCAGCAGCTTGGGGGACACAGGCTACACCTTC. Encoded protein: CASSLGDTGYTF.

This clonotype was observed at least ten times. The genes are TRBV14 and TRBJ1-2; D gene unclear. Germline V gene lookup returns CDR1 SGHDN and CDR2 FVKESK. The CDR3 runs 14 residues. Deletions cut 0 bases from V and 6 bases from J, with 11 bases between. In nucleotides, the CDR3 is TGTGCCAGCAGCCAAGATCTAGGCGGGCATGGCTACACCTTC. This sequence encodes CASSQDLGGHGYTF.

This clonotype was counted ten times or more. The rearrangement uses TRBV7-9 and TRBJ2-7; no firm D call. Germline loops: CDR1 SEHNR, CDR2 FQNEAQ (reference sequence). The ends were cut back, 2 bases at V and 6 bases at J, with 5 bases in the middle. There are 11 residues in the CDR3. CDR3 in amino acids: CASSLSPEQYF. CDR3 DNA sequence: TGTGCCAGCAGCTTAAGCCCCGAGCAGTACTTC. Based on the CDR3 plus reference TRBV7-9 and TRBJ2-7, the full variable domain is DTGVSQNPRHKITKRGQNVTFRCDPISEHNRLYWYRQTLGQGPEFLTYFQNEAQLEKSRLLSDRFSAERPKGSFSTLEIQRTEQGDSAMYLCASSLSPEQYFGPGTRLTVT.

This clonotype showed up many times. The chain combines TRBV7-2 with TRBJ1-2; weak D call: TRBD1 (6 bases). CDR1 is SGHTA and CDR2 is FQGNSA in the germline V gene. Trimming shortened V by 2 bases and J by 6 bases, and 13 bases separated the two germline ends. The CDR3 sequence is 14 residues long. The CDR3 loop reads CASSLIRGLDGYTF. As DNA, the CDR3 is TGTGCCAGCAGCTTAATCCGGGGGCTTGATGGCTACACCTTC.

There are many counts of this clonotype. The gene calls are TRBV2 and TRBJ1-2, with D possibly matching TRBD1 (5 bases). CDR1 is SNHLY, CDR2 FYNNEI, per germline. This CDR3 is built from 15 residues. V was clipped by 3 bases and J by 4 bases, with 15 bases between them. Written as DNA, the CDR3 is TGTGCCAGCAGTGACGGGGGAAAGAGGCCCTATGGCTACACCTTC. As protein: CASSDGGKRPYGYTF.

This clonotype was detected a few times. The gene calls are TRBV6-5 and TRBJ1-4; maybe TRBD1 (5 bases). CDR1 and CDR2 from the germline V gene are MNHEY and SVGAGI. The V end was cut by 0 bases, the J end by 7 bases, with 12 bases between. The CDR3 extends over 15 amino acids. The CDR3 DNA follows: TGTGCCAGCAGTTACTCGGAATTGGGGGGTGAAAAACTGTTTTTT. It is translated as CASSYSELGGEKLFF.

The chain uses TRBV15 and TRBJ1-1; D uncertain. The germline CDR1 and CDR2 sequences are LNHNV and YYDKDF (reference sequence). The CDR3 spans 16 residues. Trimming stripped 3 bases from V and 1 base from J, with 15 bases between. The CDR3 region is CATSSRVREGNTEAFF. CDR3 nucleotides: TGTGCCACCAGCAGTCGGGTGCGTGAGGGGAACACTGAAGCTTTCTTT.

Many counts were recorded for this clonotype. This chain uses TRBV14 with TRBJ1-1; no definite D call. In germline, CDR1 is SGHDN, CDR2 FVKESK. Trimming pared 1 base from V and 2 bases from J, leaving 8 bases between. This CDR3 has 14 amino acids. The CDR3 DNA follows: TGTGCCAGCAGCCAAGCCCCCCGAAACACTGAAGCTTTCTTT. Encoded protein: CASSQAPRNTEAFF.

This clonotype was detected ten times or more. This chain joins TRBV3-1 and TRBJ1-2, with D perhaps TRBD1 (6 bases). There are 15 residues in the CDR3. V shed 3 bases and J shed 0 bases, with 11 bases lying between them. CDR1 is LGHDT, CDR2 YNNKEL, per germline (reference sequence). CDR3 nucleotide sequence: TGTGCCAGCAGCCAGGGGGGCATAACTAACTATGGCTACACCTTC. This translates into CASSQGGITNYGYTF. The full variable domain, its missing parts supplied by reference TRBV3-1 and TRBJ1-2, is DTAVSQTPKYLVTQMGNDKSIKCEQNLGHDTMYWYKQDSKKFLKIMFSYNNKELIINETVPNRFSPKSPDKAHLNLHINSLELGDSAVYFCASSQGGITNYGYTFGSGTRLTVV.

This clonotype was observed at least ten times. This rearrangement joins TRBV20-1 to TRBJ1-6; D may be TRBD1 (5 bases). The CDR3 consists of 15 residues. Between the trimmed V and J ends, which lost 6 bases and 0 bases, there was a span of 12 bases. CDR1 and CDR2 (germline): DFQATT, SNEGSKA (reference sequence). The CDR3 reads CSASGGSSYNSPLHF. The CDR3, as DNA: TGCAGTGCGAGTGGGGGAAGCTCCTATAATTCACCCCTCCACTTT.

This clonotype was seen many times. This chain links TRBV5-6 with TRBJ2-2; perhaps TRBD2 as D (6 bases). V lost 4 bases and J 4 bases, leaving 8 bases between the germline ends. The length of the CDR3 is 13 residues. Germline CDR1 SGHDT, CDR2 YYEEEE. DNA of the CDR3: TGTGCCAGCAGCGCCGGGGGCACCGGGGAGCTGTTTTTT. It codes for CASSAGGTGELFF. Full variable domain (remainder filled in from reference TRBV5-6 and TRBJ2-2): DAGVTQSPTHLIKTRGQQVTLRCSPKSGHDTVSWYQQALGQGPQFIFQYYEEEERQRGNFPDRFSGHQFPNYSSELNVNALLLGDSALYLCASSAGGTGELFFGEGSRLTVL.

This clonotype showed up many times. V and J are TRBV5-1 and TRBJ2-1, with 7 bases identical to TRBD2. CDR3 length equals 14 residues. V lost 3 bases, J lost 3 bases, and 3 bases stayed unmatched. CDR1 and CDR2 (germline): SGHRS, YFSETQ. The CDR3 region has the DNA TGCGCCAGCAGCTACCTAGCGGACTACAATGAGCAGTTCTTC. It is translated as CASSYLADYNEQFF.

In this sample, this clonotype turned up many times. The V and J genes are TRBV5-1 and TRBJ2-2; 8 nucleotides line up with TRBD1. The V gene end was trimmed by 3 bases and the J gene end by 0 bases; junction bases not matched to a gene: 10. There are 18 residues in the CDR3. Germline lookup yields CDR1 SGHRS and CDR2 YFSETQ. The CDR3 sequence is CASSSGRTGPPNTGELFF. DNA for the CDR3: TGCGCCAGCAGCTCCGGAAGGACAGGGCCCCCGAACACCGGGGAGCTGTTTTTT.

This clonotype was recorded at least ten times. This sequence joins TRBV6-5 and TRBJ2-5, with 9 nucleotides matching TRBD1. V shed 6 bases and J 4 bases; nucleotides not matched to a gene: 6. The germline gives CDR1 MNHEY, CDR2 SVGAGI. The CDR3 runs to 14 residues. DNA for the CDR3: TGTGCCAGCAGGCCACCGGGACAGGGAGAGACCCAGTACTTC. Translating gives CASRPPGQGETQYF.

In its sample, this clonotype was seen many times. This sequence joins TRBV12-3 or TRBV12-4 and TRBJ1-1; 7 bases agree with TRBD1. The CDR3 sequence is 11 residues long. The junction had 2 bases not matched to a gene; V was cut back by 5 bases and J by 8 bases. The CDR3 here is CASSRQGEAFF. The CDR3 DNA reads TGTGCCAGCAGTCGACAGGGCGAAGCTTTCTTT.

This clonotype was picked up many times. V gene TRBV12-3 or TRBV12-4 combines with J gene TRBJ2-5; 9 bases line up with TRBD2. The V and J ends lost 0 bases and 5 bases, in that order; junction bases with no gene match: 4. The CDR3 runs 15 residues. In DNA form, the CDR3 reads TGTGCCAGCAGTTTAGCGCTAGCGGGGTTGGAGACCCAGTACTTC. This encodes CASSLALAGLETQYF.

This clonotype was seen at least ten times. V is TRBV5-5 and J is TRBJ2-1; 10 positions match TRBD1. Per germline, CDR1 SGHKS and CDR2 YYEKEE (reference sequence). CDR3 length: 15 amino acids. Trimming removed 4 bases from V and 9 bases from J; junction bases left unmatched: 10. The chain's CDR3 is CASSLRDRGGSEQFF. CDR3 sequence (DNA): TGTGCCAGCAGCCTGAGGGACAGGGGAGGTTCTGAGCAGTTCTTC.

The sample holds many counts of this clonotype. The genes are TRBV5-6 and TRBJ2-7; 7 nucleotides match TRBD2. The germline V gene has CDR1 SGHDT and CDR2 YYEEEE. The V segment lost 0 bases and the J segment 1 base; nucleotides outside the gene matches: 7. The CDR3 has 16 amino acids. The CDR3 DNA sequence: TGTGCCAGCAGCTTGGACCGGGGGGTTATTTCCTACGAGCAGTACGTC. This encodes CASSLDRGVISYEQYV.

The table lists this clonotype with many counts. The chain joins TRBV7-2 to TRBJ2-5; perhaps D is TRBD1 or TRBD2 (6 bases each). V was clipped by 1 base and J by 2 bases, with 14 bases between them. Looked up from germline, CDR1 is SGHTA and CDR2 is FQGNSA. CDR3 length: 16 amino acids. DNA for the CDR3: TGTGCCAGCAGCTTAGGTCCGGGGGCAGGGCAAGAGACCCAGTACTTC. This encodes CASSLGPGAGQETQYF.

The table lists this clonotype with many counts. The chain uses TRBV7-2 and TRBJ2-5, with a weak D call TRBD2 (6 bases). The CDR3 extends over 18 amino acids. V lost 1 base, J lost 5 bases, and 23 bases lay in between. Germline lookup yields CDR1 SGHTA and CDR2 FQGNSA. The CDR3 DNA reads as TGTGCCAGCAGCTTAGTGATGTTTGGTAGCGGAACTGGGGAGACCCAGTACTTC. Translation gives CASSLVMFGSGTGETQYF.

At least ten counts were recorded for this clonotype. The V and J genes are TRBV20-1 and TRBJ1-1; no definite D call. V lost 2 bases and J 1 base, leaving 11 bases between the germline ends. CDR1 is DFQATT, CDR2 SNEGSKA, per germline (reference sequence). The CDR3 contains 14 residues. CDR3 in amino acids: CSARSRVGNTEAFF. The CDR3 nucleotides read TGCAGTGCTAGATCGAGGGTGGGGAACACTGAAGCTTTCTTT.